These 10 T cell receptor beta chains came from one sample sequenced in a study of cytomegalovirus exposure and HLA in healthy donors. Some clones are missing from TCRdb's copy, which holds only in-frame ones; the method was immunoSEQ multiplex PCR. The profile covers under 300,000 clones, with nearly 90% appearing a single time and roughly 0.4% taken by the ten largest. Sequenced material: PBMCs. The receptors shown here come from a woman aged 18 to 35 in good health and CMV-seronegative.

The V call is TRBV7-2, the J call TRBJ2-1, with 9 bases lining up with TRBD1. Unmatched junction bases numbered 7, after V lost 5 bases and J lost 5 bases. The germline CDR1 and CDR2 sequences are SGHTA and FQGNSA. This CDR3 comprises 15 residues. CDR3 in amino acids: CASSTGGVGHNEQFF. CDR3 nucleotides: TGTGCCAGCAGCACAGGGGGCGTAGGGCACAATGAGCAGTTCTTC.

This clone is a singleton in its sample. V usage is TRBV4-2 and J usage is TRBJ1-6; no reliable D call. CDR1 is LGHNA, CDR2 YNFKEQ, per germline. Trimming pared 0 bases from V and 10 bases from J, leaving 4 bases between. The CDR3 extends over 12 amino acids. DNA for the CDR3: TGTGCCAGCAGCCAAGAGGGCTCACCCCTCCACTTT. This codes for CASSQEGSPLHF.

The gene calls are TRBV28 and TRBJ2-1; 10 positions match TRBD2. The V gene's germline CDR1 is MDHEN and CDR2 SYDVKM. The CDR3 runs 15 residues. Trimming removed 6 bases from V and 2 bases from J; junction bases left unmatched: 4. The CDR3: CASRGAGGPYNEQFF. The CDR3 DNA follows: TGTGCCAGCAGGGGAGCGGGGGGGCCCTACAATGAGCAGTTCTTC.

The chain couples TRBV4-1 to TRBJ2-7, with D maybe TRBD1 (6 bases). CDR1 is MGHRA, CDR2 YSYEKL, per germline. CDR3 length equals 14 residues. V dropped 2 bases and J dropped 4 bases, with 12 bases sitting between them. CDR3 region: CASSQSQGLYEQYF. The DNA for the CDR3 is TGCGCCAGCAGCCAATCACAGGGTTTATACGAGCAGTACTTC.

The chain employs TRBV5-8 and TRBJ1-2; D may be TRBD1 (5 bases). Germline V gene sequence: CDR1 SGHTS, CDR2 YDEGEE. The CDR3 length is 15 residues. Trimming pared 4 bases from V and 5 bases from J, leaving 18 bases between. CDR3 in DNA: TGTGCCAGCAGCCCCCTTTGGGGGGACCATTATGGCTACACCTTC. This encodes CASSPLWGDHYGYTF.

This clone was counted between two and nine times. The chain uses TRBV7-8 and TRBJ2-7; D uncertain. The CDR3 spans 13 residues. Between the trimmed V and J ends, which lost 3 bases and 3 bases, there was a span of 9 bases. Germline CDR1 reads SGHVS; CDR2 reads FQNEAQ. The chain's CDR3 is CASSLMFNYEQYV. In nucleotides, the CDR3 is TGTGCCAGCAGCTTGATGTTTAACTACGAGCAGTACGTC.

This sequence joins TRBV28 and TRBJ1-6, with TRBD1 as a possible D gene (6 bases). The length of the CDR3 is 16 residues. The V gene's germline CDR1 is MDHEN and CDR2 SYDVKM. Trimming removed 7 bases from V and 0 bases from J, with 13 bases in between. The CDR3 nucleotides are TGTGCCAGCATCCTAGGGGGTGGCTCCTATAATTCACCCCTCCACTTT. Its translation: CASILGGGSYNSPLHF.

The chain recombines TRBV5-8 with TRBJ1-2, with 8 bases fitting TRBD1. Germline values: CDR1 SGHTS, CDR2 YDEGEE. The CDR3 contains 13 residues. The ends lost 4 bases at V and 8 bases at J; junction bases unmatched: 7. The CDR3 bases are TGTGCCAGCAGCACAGGACAGGGCCGGGGCTACACCTTC. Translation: CASSTGQGRGYTF.

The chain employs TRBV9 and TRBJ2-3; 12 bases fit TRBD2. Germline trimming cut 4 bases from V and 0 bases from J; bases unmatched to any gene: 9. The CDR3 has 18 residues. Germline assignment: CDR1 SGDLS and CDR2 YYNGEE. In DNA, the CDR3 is TGTGCCAGCAGCTTGCGGGGACTAGCGGGTCCGAGCACAGATACGCAGTATTTT. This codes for CASSLRGLAGPSTDTQYF. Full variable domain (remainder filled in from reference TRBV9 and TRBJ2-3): DSGVTQTPKHLITATGQRVTLRCSPRSGDLSVYWYQQSLDQGLQFLIQYYNGEERAKGNILERFSAQQFPDLHSELNLSSLELGDSALYFCASSLRGLAGPSTDTQYFGPGTRLTVL.

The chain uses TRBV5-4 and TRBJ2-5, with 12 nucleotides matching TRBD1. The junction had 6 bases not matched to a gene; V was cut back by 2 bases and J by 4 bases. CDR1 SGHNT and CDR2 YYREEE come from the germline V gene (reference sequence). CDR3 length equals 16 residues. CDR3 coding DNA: TGTGCCAGCAGCTTAACCGGGACAGGGGGCCGAGAGACCCAGTACTTC. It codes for CASSLTGTGGRETQYF.